The 6 T cell receptor beta chains below were found in one sample sequenced in a study of shared clonotypes between healthy human individuals (dated by TCRdb to the early 2020s). The library relied on the immunoSEQ multiplex PCR assay. Sourced from immuneACCESS, this table was stored by TCRdb with only in-frame sequences that have V and J called. A share of the clones is absent; for the studies checked, an unresolved V gene accounts for under half, and the remainder has no known explanation. The sample table contains some 2.4 million clones; only one count was recorded for over 85% of them. Approximately 0.37% of the sample goes to the ten largest clones. The specimen was naive CD4+ T cells from PBMCs. This specimen's cell subset or site label, interpreted: CD45RA+ positively selected. These receptors were taken from a man younger than 30 in good health. Some clones in this sample may be carry-over from other donors' samples.

This clone was detected only a few times. This chain uses TRBV29-1 with TRBJ1-1; 7 bases are a match to TRBD1. V trimming: 6 bases; J trimming: 6 bases; junction bases outside the gene matches: 10. The CDR3 extends over 13 amino acids. The germline gives CDR1 SQVTM, CDR2 ANQGSEA. The CDR3 sequence: CSVHRGGSSEAFF. The DNA for the CDR3 is TGCAGCGTCCACAGGGGAGGTTCTTCTGAAGCTTTCTTT.

V and J are TRBV5-1 and TRBJ2-1; D is undetermined. Trimming removed 0 bases at V and 10 bases at J, with 14 bases between. CDR1 SGHRS and CDR2 YFSETQ come from the germline V gene. The CDR3 contains 14 residues. The DNA of the CDR3 is TGCGCCAGCAGCTTGGATGCTACCGGTGGGGAGCAGTTCTTC. Protein product: CASSLDATGGEQFF. Filled out from reference TRBV5-1 and TRBJ2-1, the complete variable domain reads KAGVTQTPRYLIKTRGQQVTLSCSPISGHRSVSWYQQTPGQGLQFLFEYFSETQRNKGNFPGRFSGRQFSNSRSEMNVSTLELGDSALYLCASSLDATGGEQFFGPGTRLTVL.

This chain joins TRBV25-1 and TRBJ2-5; no clear D. Germline V gene lookup returns CDR1 MGHDK and CDR2 SYGVNS. V was shortened by 8 bases and J by 2 bases, with 6 bases between the two germline ends. The CDR3 loop spans 11 amino acids. In DNA form, the CDR3 reads TGTGCCAGCGGCCTTCAAGAGACCCAGTACTTC. Encoded protein: CASGLQETQYF. Full variable domain (rest looked up from reference TRBV25-1 and TRBJ2-5): EADIYQTPRYLVIGTGKKITLECSQTMGHDKMYWYQQDPGMELHLIHYSYGVNSTEKGDLSSESTVSRIRTEHFPLTLESARPSHTSQYLCASGLQETQYFGPGTRLLVL.

The chain is built from TRBV5-1 and TRBJ1-4, with D hard to call. The CDR3 sequence is 14 residues long. Germline V gene lookup returns CDR1 SGHRS and CDR2 YFSETQ. V was shortened by 0 bases and J by 8 bases, with 11 bases between the two germline ends. The CDR3 sequence is CASSLEAGKEKLFF. CDR3 nucleotide sequence: TGCGCCAGCAGCTTGGAGGCAGGAAAGGAAAAACTGTTTTTT.

A note on this clone: Other DNA variants within this sample encode the same CDR3. The chain employs TRBV20-1 and TRBJ2-3; D is ambiguous. Between the trimmed V and J ends, which lost 6 bases and 6 bases, there was a span of 10 bases. The CDR3 is 11 amino acids. CDR1 and CDR2 from the germline V gene are DFQATT and SNEGSKA (reference sequence). CDR3 DNA sequence: TGCAGTGCCAGACCGGAGGATACGCAGTATTTT. Encoded protein: CSARPEDTQYF.

J is TRBJ2-7 and V is TRBV6-1; 7 bases map to TRBD2. Germline CDR1 and CDR2: MNHNS and SASEGT. This CDR3 has 15 residues. After removal of 0 bases from V and 9 bases from J, the junction contained 11 bases not matched to a gene. The CDR3, as DNA: TGTGCCAGCAGTGAAGCCACCGGAGGCGGGAGCCGGCAGTACTTC. It translates to CASSEATGGGSRQYF.